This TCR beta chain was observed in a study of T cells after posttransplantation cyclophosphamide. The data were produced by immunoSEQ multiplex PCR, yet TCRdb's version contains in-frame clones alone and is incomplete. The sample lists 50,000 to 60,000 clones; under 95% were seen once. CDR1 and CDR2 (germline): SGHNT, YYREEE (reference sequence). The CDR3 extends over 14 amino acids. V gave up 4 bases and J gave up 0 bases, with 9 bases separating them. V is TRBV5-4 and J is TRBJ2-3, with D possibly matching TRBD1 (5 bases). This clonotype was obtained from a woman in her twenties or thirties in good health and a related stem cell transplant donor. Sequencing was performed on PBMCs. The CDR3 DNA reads TGTGCCAGCAGCGGCAGGGCTAGCACAGATACGCAGTATTTT. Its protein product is CASSGRASTDTQYF.